This TCR beta chain came from a study of cytomegalovirus exposure and HLA in healthy donors. PCR amplification relied on 60 Vbeta primers (plus 13 Jbeta primers). TCRdb's table, derived via immunoSEQ multiplex PCR, lists solely in-frame clones and lacks some. The sample yields nearly 110,000 clones, about two thirds seen once. The CDR3 is 18 amino acids. V shed 4 bases and J 6 bases; nucleotides not matched to a gene: 16. Germline CDR1 reads SGHKS; CDR2 reads YYEKEE (reference sequence). This clone occurred a few times. The rearrangement links TRBV5-5 to TRBJ2-7; 13 nucleotides match TRBD2. Sequenced sample: PBMCs. This sequence originates from a female donor in good health and CMV-seronegative. DNA for the CDR3: TGTGCCAGCAGCAAGACTAGCGGGAGGCCCTCTGATTTTCTCGAGCAGTACTTC. It is translated as CASSKTSGRPSDFLEQYF.